This T cell receptor beta chain comes out of a study of CD8 T cells in Susac syndrome. CD8+ and CD4+ T cells taken from blood had their TCR beta sequenced. Random-hexamer reverse transcription was applied to about 0.45 to 1 ug RNA. TCRdb fed the immunoSEQ multiplex PCR reads into MiXCR, producing one record per CDR3 protein. The table records over 150,000 distinct CDR3 sequences, 95% to 96% of them present only once. The V gene lost 0 bases and the J gene lost 3 bases, with 11 bases spanning the gap. Germline V CDR1 and CDR2: LGHNA, YSLEER. The CDR3 covers 15 residues. The receptor was isolated from a human donor with Susac syndrome. This chain links TRBV4-3 with TRBJ1-2; D is perhaps TRBD1 (6 bases). Sequencing was performed on CD4+ T cells from PBMCs. The CDR3 DNA reads TGCGCCAGCAGCCAAGAAGTCAGGGGAGACTATGGCTACACCTTC. It translates to CASSQEVRGDYGYTF.